Below, one TCR beta chain is given with its context. These data are taken from a study of control samples from healthy donors and cancer patients. V lost 3 bases, J lost 7 bases, and 8 bases stayed unmatched. This CDR3 is built from 16 residues. Per the germline V gene, CDR1 is MNHEY and CDR2 is SMNVEV (reference sequence). Sequencing used immunoSEQ multiplex PCR; TCRdb keeps in-frame clones, though not all of them. The sample lists about 150,000 clones; about 93% were seen once. The V call is TRBV27, the J call TRBJ1-6, with 8 bases matching TRBD1. This clonotype was sampled from a man over 45 in good health. The material sequenced was blood. CDR3 protein: CASSFFAGTGNSPLHF. The CDR3 DNA follows: TGTGCCAGCAGTTTTTTCGCCGGGACAGGAAATTCACCCCTCCACTTT.